This T cell receptor beta chain was observed in a study of blood T cell repertoires in COVID-19. About the research overall: Specimens from acute and convalescent COVID-19 originated in the United States, Italy and Spain. Sources were T cells, B-cell-depleted T cells, or PBMCs; the material itself was cDNA or gDNA.

The germline V and J ends were trimmed by 4 bases and 1 base, with 7 bases remaining between them. The CDR3 runs to 13 residues. CDR1 and CDR2 (germline): SGHVS, FNYEAQ. This clone was detected only a few times. As originally analysed: Using reference gene primer amplification, nucleated cell counts were estimated. The protocol was immunoSEQ multiplex PCR, while the TCRdb copy is restricted to in-frame clones and leaves out a portion. Clone size and the V and J calls come from that table; the DNA yielded D and trimming. The sample lists more than 400,000 clones, 80% to 90% occurring once. This chain uses TRBV7-6 with TRBJ1-1, with unresolved D. This TCR came from a human donor in a cohort sampled during active COVID-19. Sequencing input: peripheral blood. In DNA form, the CDR3 reads TGTGCCAGCAGCTCCAACTGGAACACTGAAGCTTTCTTT. The encoded protein is CASSSNWNTEAFF.